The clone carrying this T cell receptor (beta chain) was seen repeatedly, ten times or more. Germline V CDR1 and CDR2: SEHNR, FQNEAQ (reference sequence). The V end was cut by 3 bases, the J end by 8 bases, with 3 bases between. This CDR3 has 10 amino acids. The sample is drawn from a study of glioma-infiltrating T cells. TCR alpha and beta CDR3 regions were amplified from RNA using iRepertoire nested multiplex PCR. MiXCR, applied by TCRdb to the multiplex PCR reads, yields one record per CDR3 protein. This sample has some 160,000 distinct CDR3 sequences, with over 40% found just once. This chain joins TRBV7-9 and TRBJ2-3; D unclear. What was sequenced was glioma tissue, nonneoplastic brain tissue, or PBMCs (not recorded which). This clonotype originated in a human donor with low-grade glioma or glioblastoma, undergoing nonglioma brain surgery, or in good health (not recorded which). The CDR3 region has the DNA TGTGCCAGCAGCTTGAGTACGCAGTATTTT. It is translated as CASSLSTQYF. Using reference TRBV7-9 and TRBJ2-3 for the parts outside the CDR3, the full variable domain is DTGVSQNPRHKITKRGQNVTFRCDPISEHNRLYWYRQTLGQGPEFLTYFQNEAQLEKSRLLSDRFSAERPKGSFSTLEIQRTEQGDSAMYLCASSLSTQYFGPGTRLTVL.